This T cell receptor (beta chain) was sequenced for a study of T cell responses to AZD1222 COVID-19 vaccine. Generated by immunoSEQ multiplex PCR, the TCRdb table keeps only in-frame clones and is missing some. The sample has about 120,000 clones, approximately 83% seen once. Study results and caveats: Reports say nearly half of spike-specific TCRs go after unmutated variant regions. Most donors were white British, females outnumbered males, and clonal diversity was possibly underestimated. Repertoires were obtained solely post-peak T cell response.

This clone was seen only once. Its antigen remains unknown. The CDR3 is 15 residues long. The V end lost 1 base, the J end lost 0 bases, and 7 bases lay between the germline ends. Germline V gene sequence: CDR1 LGHDT, CDR2 YNNKEL (reference sequence). The gene calls are TRBV3-1 (or the pseudogene TRBV3-2) and TRBJ1-3, with no clear D. This TCR was recovered from an adult in good health. This specimen was peripheral blood, taken on day 0 of MenACWY control vaccination. CDR3 DNA: TGTGCCAGCAGCCAAGTTCGGACCTCTGGAAACACCATATATTTT. Protein: CASSQVRTSGNTIYF.